This paragraph reports one TCR beta chain. This specimen belongs to a study of blood T cell repertoires in COVID-19. Across the whole study: Whether acute or convalescent, the COVID-19 samples came from the United States, Italy and Spain.

Libraries were prepared by immunoSEQ multiplex PCR; TCRdb keeps only in-frame clonotypes and omits some of them. The table records approximately 200,000 clones, about nine tenths of them present only once. The CDR3 is 13 amino acids. CDR1 and CDR2 from the germline V gene are MNHEY and SVGEGT. V dropped 2 bases and J dropped 9 bases, with 11 bases sitting between them. Specimen: PBMCs or T cells enriched from blood (not recorded which). The receptor was isolated from a woman in her twenties or thirties who had recovered from COVID-19. This chain joins TRBV6-2 or TRBV6-3 and TRBJ1-5, with D tentatively TRBD1 (5 bases). The CDR3 region has the DNA TGTGCCAGCAGTTACATTCAGGGATGGCCCCAGCATTTT. Amino acid sequence: CASSYIQGWPQHF.